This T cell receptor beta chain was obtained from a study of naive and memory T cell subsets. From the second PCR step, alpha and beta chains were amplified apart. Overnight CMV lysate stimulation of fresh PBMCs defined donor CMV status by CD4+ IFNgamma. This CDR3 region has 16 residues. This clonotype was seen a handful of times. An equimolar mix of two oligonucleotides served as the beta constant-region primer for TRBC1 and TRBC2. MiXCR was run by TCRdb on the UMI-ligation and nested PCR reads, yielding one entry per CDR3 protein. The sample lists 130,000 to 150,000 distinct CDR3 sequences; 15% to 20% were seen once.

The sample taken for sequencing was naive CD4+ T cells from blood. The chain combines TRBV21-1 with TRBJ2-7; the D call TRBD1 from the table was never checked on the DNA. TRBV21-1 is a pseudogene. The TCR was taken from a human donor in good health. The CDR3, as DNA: TGTGCCAGCAGCAAAACGAACAGGGCCTCACCTACGAGCAGTACTTTC. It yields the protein CASSKTNRASPTSSTF.